Listed below are T cell receptor beta chains from one sample, sequenced in a study of cytomegalovirus exposure and HLA in healthy donors. The assay was immunoSEQ multiplex PCR, and TCRdb's table has in-frame clones only and misses some. The sample has 80,000 or so clones; around 80% are singletons. The source material was PBMCs. The receptors shown here come from a male donor in good health and CMV-seropositive. Each CDR3 is given with its conserved first and last residue. Each record gives: V gene, clone size, D gene, J gene, CDR3 DNA, CDR3 protein. A D gene is named only where the DNA matches it firmly. A row's size may be missing; if present it is once, few, many or a size class.

V gene: TRBV18
clone size: -
D gene: TRBD2
J gene: TRBJ2-1
CDR3 DNA: TGTGCCAGCTCACCTGTAGCGGGAAGCTCCTACAATGAGCAGTTCTTC
CDR3 protein: CASSPVAGSSYNEQFF

V gene: TRBV27
clone size: -
D gene: TRBD2
J gene: TRBJ2-5
CDR3 DNA: TGTGCCAGCAGTAGGAACGGACTAGCCCAAGAGACCCAGTACTTC
CDR3 protein: CASSRNGLAQETQYF

V gene: TRBV9
clone size: -
D gene: TRBD2
J gene: TRBJ2-5
CDR3 DNA: TGTGCCAGCAGCGGGGGAGCGGGAGGTCGAGAGACCCAGTACTTC
CDR3 protein: CASSGGAGGRETQYF

V gene: TRBV7-9
clone size: -
D gene: -
J gene: TRBJ1-5
CDR3 DNA: TGTGCCAGCAGCTCCACTAGGGGGGGGATTCAGCCCCAGCATTTT
CDR3 protein: CASSSTRGGIQPQHF

V gene: TRBV7-2
clone size: -
D gene: TRBD1
J gene: TRBJ2-2
CDR3 DNA: TGTGCCAGCAGCTTAAGACAGGGAAACACCGGGGAGCTGTTTTTT
CDR3 protein: CASSLRQGNTGELFF

V gene: TRBV9
clone size: -
D gene: -
J gene: TRBJ1-3
CDR3 DNA: TGTGCCAGCAGCGTGGCAGGGTCTGGAAACACCATATATTTT
CDR3 protein: CASSVAGSGNTIYF

V gene: TRBV6-1
clone size: once
D gene: TRBD2
J gene: TRBJ2-1
CDR3 DNA: TGTGCCAGCAGACTAGCGGGGGGGCCAAACAATGAGCAGTTCTTC
CDR3 protein: CASRLAGGPNNEQFF

V gene: TRBV10-3
clone size: -
D gene: -
J gene: TRBJ2-7
CDR3 DNA: TGTGCCATCAGCGACAGCTACGAGCAGTACTTC
CDR3 protein: CAISDSYEQYF

V gene: TRBV5-1
clone size: few
D gene: TRBD2
J gene: TRBJ2-2
CDR3 DNA: TGCGCCAGCACCCCCGGGACTAGCGGGGGAGCGAACACCGGGGAGCTGTTTTTT
CDR3 protein: CASTPGTSGGANTGELFF

V gene: TRBV9
clone size: -
D gene: -
J gene: TRBJ2-3
CDR3 DNA: TGTGCCAGCAGCGGTGGGGGAGGGGGGGGCACAGATACGCAGTATTTT
CDR3 protein: CASSGGGGGGTDTQYF

V gene: TRBV11-1
clone size: -
D gene: TRBD2
J gene: TRBJ2-5
CDR3 DNA: TGTGCCAGCAGTATTACTATAAGCGGGAGGAGGGAGACCCAGTACTTC
CDR3 protein: CASSITISGRRETQYF

V gene: TRBV28
clone size: -
D gene: TRBD1
J gene: TRBJ1-5
CDR3 DNA: TGTGCCAGCAGTTTAGGACAGGGGAATCAGCCCCAGCATTTT
CDR3 protein: CASSLGQGNQPQHF

V gene: TRBV5-1
clone size: few
D gene: -
J gene: TRBJ1-1
CDR3 DNA: TGCGCCAGCAGCCCGGGAAGTAGGAAACACACTGAAGCTTTCTTT
CDR3 protein: CASSPGSRKHTEAFF

V gene: TRBV30
clone size: once
D gene: TRBD1
J gene: TRBJ1-5
CDR3 DNA: TGTGCCTGGAGTAACAACAGGGGGTCCAATCAGCCCCAGCATTTT
CDR3 protein: CAWSNNRGSNQPQHF

V gene: TRBV6-5
clone size: -
D gene: -
J gene: TRBJ2-3
CDR3 DNA: TGTGCCAGCAGTCAGAGGGATACGCAGTATTTT
CDR3 protein: CASSQRDTQYF

V gene: TRBV30
clone size: few
D gene: -
J gene: TRBJ1-1
CDR3 DNA: TGTGCCTGGAGTGTACGAGTGGACACTGAAGCTTTCTTT
CDR3 protein: CAWSVRVDTEAFF

V gene: TRBV7-8
clone size: -
D gene: TRBD1
J gene: TRBJ2-2
CDR3 DNA: TGTGCCAGCAGCCTGAGACAGGGGTCGAGGTCGAACACCGGGGAGCTGTTTTTT
CDR3 protein: CASSLRQGSRSNTGELFF

V gene: TRBV7-8
clone size: -
D gene: -
J gene: TRBJ2-1
CDR3 DNA: TGTGCCAGCAGCTTCAAGGACAGCGGTCACGAGCAGTTCTTC
CDR3 protein: CASSFKDSGHEQFF

V gene: TRBV4-1
clone size: once
D gene: -
J gene: TRBJ2-7
CDR3 DNA: TGCGCCAGCAGCCAACTAGGAGGGGAGCAGTACTTC
CDR3 protein: CASSQLGGEQYF

V gene: TRBV4-2
clone size: -
D gene: TRBD2
J gene: TRBJ2-7
CDR3 DNA: TGTGCCAGCAGCCAGGGGGCGGGAGGTGTTGCCTACGAGCAGTACTTC
CDR3 protein: CASSQGAGGVAYEQYF

V gene: TRBV7-3
clone size: few
D gene: -
J gene: TRBJ1-1
CDR3 DNA: TGTGCCAGCAGCTTAGGGCAGATGAACACTGAAGCTTTCTTT
CDR3 protein: CASSLGQMNTEAFF

V gene: TRBV11-3
clone size: -
D gene: -
J gene: TRBJ2-1
CDR3 DNA: TGTGCCAGCAGCTTAGATACAGGGAGAAATGAGCAGTTCTTC
CDR3 protein: CASSLDTGRNEQFF

V gene: TRBV6-5
clone size: -
D gene: TRBD1
J gene: TRBJ2-5
CDR3 DNA: TGTGCCAGCAGTTACTCGACTGGGACAGGGCTGAAGACCCAGTACTTC
CDR3 protein: CASSYSTGTGLKTQYF

V gene: TRBV9
clone size: -
D gene: -
J gene: TRBJ2-3
CDR3 DNA: TGTGCCAGCAGCTCCAACAGTGCTAGCACAGATACGCAGTATTTT
CDR3 protein: CASSSNSASTDTQYF

V gene: TRBV7-2
clone size: few
D gene: -
J gene: TRBJ2-2
CDR3 DNA: TGTGCCAGCAGCCAAGGGGGGGTAGGAACCGGGGAGCTGTTTTTT
CDR3 protein: CASSQGGVGTGELFF

V gene: TRBV5-1
clone size: -
D gene: -
J gene: TRBJ2-2
CDR3 DNA: TGCGCCAGCAGCTTGGCGGTGGTGGACACCGGGGAGCTGTTTTTT
CDR3 protein: CASSLAVVDTGELFF

V gene: TRBV7-9
clone size: -
D gene: -
J gene: TRBJ2-5
CDR3 DNA: TGTGCCAGCAGCCCCTTCGACAGGACGAGAGAGACCCAGTACTTC
CDR3 protein: CASSPFDRTRETQYF

V gene: TRBV7-3
clone size: -
D gene: -
J gene: TRBJ2-2
CDR3 DNA: TGTGCCAGCAGCTTAAAAGGGGGAGCGGACACCGGGGAGCTGTTTTTT
CDR3 protein: CASSLKGGADTGELFF

V gene: TRBV14
clone size: once
D gene: -
J gene: TRBJ2-7
CDR3 DNA: TGTGCCAGCAGCCAAGACAACTCCTACGAGCAGTACTTC
CDR3 protein: CASSQDNSYEQYF

V gene: TRBV5-6
clone size: -
D gene: -
J gene: TRBJ1-1
CDR3 DNA: TGTGCCAGCAGCCCGGGGGACTACAGGCTAGCGGCTGAAGCTTTCTTT
CDR3 protein: CASSPGDYRLAAEAFF

V gene: TRBV25-1
clone size: -
D gene: -
J gene: TRBJ1-4
CDR3 DNA: TGTGCCAGCAGTCACGGACAGATTGCAACTAATGAAAAACTGTTTTTT
CDR3 protein: CASSHGQIATNEKLFF